These T cell receptor beta chains were read from a single sample in a study of T cell responses to AZD1222 COVID-19 vaccine. The protocol was immunoSEQ multiplex PCR, while the TCRdb copy is restricted to in-frame clones and leaves out a portion. The sample yields around 100,000 clones, about 85% seen once. The sample consisted of peripheral blood, taken on day 0 of AZD1222 vaccination. The receptors come from an adult in good health. Both conserved end residues are part of each CDR3. A D gene is named only where the DNA matches it firmly.

V	D	J	CDR3	DNA
TRBV11-3	TRBD2	TRBJ2-1	CASSAGPKTPSGRYNEQFF	TGTGCCAGCAGCGCAGGACCCAAGACCCCTAGCGGGAGATACAATGAGCAGTTCTTC
TRBV4-2	NA	TRBJ1-6	CASSQDSPLHF	TGTGCCAGCAGCCAAGATTCACCCCTCCACTTT
TRBV6-5	TRBD1	TRBJ1-6	CASSEGQGASPLHF	TGTGCCAGCAGCGAGGGACAGGGGGCTTCACCCCTCCACTTT
TRBV4-1	NA	TRBJ1-2	CASSQESSNYGYTF	TGCGCCAGCAGCCAAGAATCCAGTAACTATGGCTACACCTTC
TRBV7-8	NA	TRBJ1-4	CASSLGGNREKLFF	TGTGCCAGCAGCTTAGGGGGGAATAGGGAAAAACTGTTTTTT
TRBV30	TRBD2	TRBJ2-5	CAWSIAGVGETQYF	TGTGCCTGGAGTATAGCGGGAGTTGGAGAGACCCAGTACTTC
TRBV10-1	NA	TRBJ1-5	CASSESKSVSNQPQHF	TGCGCCAGCAGTGAGTCGAAGAGTGTGAGCAATCAGCCCCAGCATTTT
TRBV14	NA	TRBJ1-2	CASSQGAGSYGYTF	TGTGCCAGCTCACAAGGGGCGGGCAGCTATGGCTACACCTTC
TRBV6-1	NA	TRBJ1-2	CASSEAGPRPLYGYTF	TGTGCCAGCAGTGAAGCCGGTCCTCGGCCACTCTATGGCTACACCTTC
TRBV2	NA	TRBJ1-6	CASRGGRNSPLHF	TGTGCCAGCAGGGGGGGGAGGAATTCACCCCTCCACTTT